The 19 T cell receptor beta chains in this list originate from one sample, sequenced in a study of OX40 agonist ivuxolimab in advanced cancers. Sequencing used immunoSEQ multiplex PCR; TCRdb keeps in-frame clones, though not all of them. The sample has 58,000 or so clones; about 83% are singletons. Source: CD4+ or CD8+ T cells sorted from blood, taken in a trial of the OX40 agonist ivuxolimab. The receptors shown here come from an adult with an advanced solid tumor such as melanoma, head and neck, liver or kidney cancer.

Notes on this clone: Mismatch with germline at one junction end may stem from a read error. This chain joins TRBV19 and TRBJ1-1; the D gene is possibly TRBD1 (5 bases). The CDR3 length is 14 residues. Per germline, CDR1 LNHDA and CDR2 SQIVND (reference sequence). CDR3 coding DNA: TGTGCCAGTAGTATGGACACAATGAACGCTGAAGCTTTCTTT. It encodes CASSMDTMNAEAFF.

This sequence joins TRBV11-2 and TRBJ2-2; possible D gene TRBD1, 5 bases. The CDR3 is 14 amino acids. Germline loops: CDR1 SGHAT, CDR2 FQNNGV. The V end was cut by 0 bases, the J end by 7 bases, with 9 bases between. The CDR3 region is CASSLESGNGELFF. CDR3 DNA: TGTGCCAGCAGCTTAGAATCAGGGAACGGGGAGCTGTTTTTT.

The V gene is TRBV9, the J gene TRBJ2-5; 14 bases line up with TRBD2. TRBJ2-7 matches the DNA end more closely, so the J call is doubtful. The CDR3 consists of 16 residues. CDR1 is SGDLS, CDR2 YYNGEE, per germline. Written as DNA, the CDR3 is TGTGCCAGCAGCGCGGGACTAGCGGGAGTACCCTACGAGCAGTACTTC. Its translation is CASSAGLAGVPYEQYF.

This sequence joins TRBV7-9 and TRBJ1-2, with D hard to call. Between the trimmed V and J ends, which lost 1 base and 4 bases, there was a span of 10 bases. Germline values: CDR1 SEHNR, CDR2 FQNEAQ (reference sequence). The CDR3 has 14 amino acids. DNA of the CDR3: TGTGCCAGCAGCTTAGGGGCGGGCGCCTATGGCTACACCTTC. This gives the protein CASSLGAGAYGYTF.

V is TRBV7-6 and J is TRBJ2-5; D is ambiguous. CDR3 size: 14 residues. The V gene lost 1 base and the J gene lost 5 bases, with 11 bases spanning the gap. Germline lookup yields CDR1 SGHVS and CDR2 FNYEAQ. This chain's CDR3 is CASSLGLGLETQYF. DNA of the CDR3: TGTGCCAGCAGCTTAGGGCTGGGGTTGGAGACCCAGTACTTC.

The rearrangement links TRBV5-1 to TRBJ2-2; a weak D match, TRBD2 (5 bases). This CDR3 is 15 amino acids long. Germline values: CDR1 SGHRS, CDR2 YFSETQ. V shed 0 bases and J shed 4 bases, with 10 bases lying between them. CDR3 region: CASSLVAGGTGELFF. CDR3 nucleotides: TGCGCCAGCAGCTTGGTTGCAGGAGGCACCGGGGAGCTGTTTTTT.

This chain joins TRBV9 and TRBJ2-4, with D possibly being TRBD1 (5 bases). Germline-derived CDR1 and CDR2 are SGDLS and YYNGEE. Trimming removed 2 bases at V and 8 bases at J, with 20 bases between. The length of the CDR3 is 16 residues. The CDR3 nucleotides are TGTGCCAGCAGCGTGGGTGGCAGGGCTATTTCGGACATTCAGTACTTC. This gives the protein CASSVGGRAISDIQYF.

CDR3 coding DNA: TGTGCCAGCAGTGTCCCCCTAGCGGGAGGTCCAGATACGCAGTATTTT. Translating it yields CASSVPLAGGPDTQYF. This chain links TRBV2 with TRBJ2-3, with 11 bases lining up with TRBD2. This CDR3 is built from 16 residues. Trimming at V came to 4 bases and at J to 4 bases, leaving 7 bases not matched to a gene. Germline V gives CDR1 SNHLY, CDR2 FYNNEI.

The chain links TRBV9 to TRBJ1-5; 7 bases are a match to TRBD1. This CDR3 is built from 14 residues. The germline gives CDR1 SGDLS, CDR2 YYNGEE. The junction had 1 base not matched to a gene; V was cut back by 3 bases and J by 1 base. CDR3 DNA sequence: TGTGCCAGCAGCGGACAGGGAAGCAATCAGCCCCAGCATTTT. It codes for CASSGQGSNQPQHF.

The rearrangement joins TRBV7-6 to TRBJ2-5, with D unresolved. TRBJ2-7 explains the end of the DNA better; the J call may be wrong. Germline V gene data show CDR1 as SGHVS and CDR2 as FNYEAQ. This CDR3 has 14 amino acids. DNA for the CDR3: TGTGCCAGCAGCGAAGGCCTGAGCTCCTACGAGCAGTACTTC. This gives the protein CASSEGLSSYEQYF.

This clone was seen only once. The chain joins TRBV30 to TRBJ2-2; D might be TRBD2 (5 bases). Germline loops: CDR1 GTSNPN, CDR2 SVGIG (reference sequence). The V end was cut by 5 bases, the J end by 6 bases, with 13 bases between. The CDR3 runs to 13 residues. The CDR3, as DNA: TGTGCCTGGTCCCGGGATGGCGCCGGGGAGCTGTTTTTT. As protein: CAWSRDGAGELFF. Full variable domain (rest looked up from reference TRBV30 and TRBJ2-2): SQTIHQWPATLVQPVGSPLSLECTVEGTSNPNLYWYRQAAGRGLQLLFYSVGIGQISSEVPQNLSASRPQDRQFILSSKKLLLSDSGFYLCAWSRDGAGELFFGEGSRLTVL.

V is TRBV15 and J is TRBJ1-1; the D is unclear. The CDR3 covers 13 residues. Germline-derived CDR1 and CDR2 are LNHNV and YYDKDF (reference sequence). V lost 1 base to trimming and J lost 1 base, with 4 bases between them. The CDR3 DNA reads as TGTGCCACCAGCAGAGGCAGGAACACTGAAGCTTTCTTT. Its protein product is CATSRGRNTEAFF.

The J gene is TRBJ2-2, the V gene TRBV4-1; D may correspond to TRBD1 or TRBD2 (5 bases each). Per germline, CDR1 MGHRA and CDR2 YSYEKL. V was trimmed by 4 bases and J by 0 bases, leaving 12 bases between them. There are 16 residues in the CDR3. This CDR3 is CASSLQGEPNTGELFF. CDR3 coding DNA: TGCGCCAGCAGCCTCCAGGGAGAACCGAACACCGGGGAGCTGTTTTTT.

V and J are TRBV28 and TRBJ1-5; D gene ambiguous. Germline V gives CDR1 MDHEN, CDR2 SYDVKM. The V end lost 6 bases, the J end lost 2 bases, and 14 bases lay between the germline ends. The CDR3 has 15 residues. Written as DNA, the CDR3 is TGTGCCAGCAGGAATCTTCATGAGGGCAATCAGCCCCAGCATTTT. Its protein is CASRNLHEGNQPQHF. The full variable domain, completed using reference TRBV28 and TRBJ1-5, is DVKVTQSSRYLVKRTGEKVFLECVQDMDHENMFWYRQDPGLGLRLIYFSYDVKMKEKGDIPEGYSVSREKKERFSLILESASTNQTSMYLCASRNLHEGNQPQHFGDGTRLSIL.

By its share, this clone is medium-sized. This chain connects TRBV6-1 to TRBJ1-5, with TRBD1 as a possible D gene (6 bases). The germline V gene has CDR1 MNHNS and CDR2 SASEGT. The V gene lost 9 bases and the J gene lost 9 bases, with 18 bases spanning the gap. This CDR3 is built from 13 residues. The CDR3 here is CASTMGGLGPQHF. CDR3 nucleotides: TGTGCCAGTACTATGGGGGGCTTAGGGCCCCAGCATTTT.

V usage is TRBV9 and J usage is TRBJ2-3, with TRBD2 matching 11 bases. The CDR3 totals 16 residues. V lost 4 bases, J lost 4 bases, and 8 bases stayed unmatched. Germline CDR1 SGDLS, CDR2 YYNGEE. The DNA for the CDR3 is TGTGCCAGCAGCCCCTTAGTAGCGGGGGGGCCAGATACGCAGTATTTT. Its protein product is CASSPLVAGGPDTQYF.

Of note for this clone: At one end, the junction sequence differs from germline, possibly due to a read error. The V call is TRBV29-1, the J call TRBJ2-5; 7 bases agree with TRBD2. The CDR3 covers 13 residues. The germline CDR1 and CDR2 sequences are SQVTM and ANQGSEA. CDR3 sequence: CSVQFGLVEPQYF. As DNA, the CDR3 is TGCAGCGTTCAGTTCGGACTAGTAGAGCCCCAGTACTTC. Filled out from reference TRBV29-1 and TRBJ2-5, the complete variable domain reads SAVISQKPSRDICQRGTSLTIQCQVDSQVTMMFWYRQQPGQSLTLIATANQGSEATYESGFVIDKFPISRPNLTFSTLTVSNMSPEDSSIYLCSVQFGLVEPQYFGPGTRLLVL.

The chain has TRBV4-1 and TRBJ1-5; D might be TRBD1 (5 bases). This CDR3 spans 15 amino acids. Trimming stripped 3 bases from V and 4 bases from J, with 13 bases between. Germline values: CDR1 MGHRA, CDR2 YSYEKL. CDR3 loop: CASSQSGTGNQPQHF. Here the CDR3 DNA reads TGCGCCAGCAGCCAGTCCGGGACGGGAAATCAGCCCCAGCATTTT.

The gene calls are TRBV2 and TRBJ2-3; 10 bases are a match to TRBD2. This CDR3 contains 15 residues. CDR1 SNHLY and CDR2 FYNNEI come from the germline V gene. V trimming: 6 bases; J trimming: 4 bases; junction bases outside the gene matches: 7. CDR3 region: CASRASGGAADTQYF. CDR3 bases: TGTGCCAGCAGGGCGAGCGGGGGGGCCGCAGATACGCAGTATTTT. The variable domain in full, with the rest retrieved from reference TRBV2 and TRBJ2-3, is EPEVTQTPSHQVTQMGQEVILRCVPISNHLYFYWYRQILGQKVEFLVSFYNNEISEKSEIFDDQFSVERPDGSNFTLKIRSTKLEDSAMYFCASRASGGAADTQYFGPGTRLTVL.